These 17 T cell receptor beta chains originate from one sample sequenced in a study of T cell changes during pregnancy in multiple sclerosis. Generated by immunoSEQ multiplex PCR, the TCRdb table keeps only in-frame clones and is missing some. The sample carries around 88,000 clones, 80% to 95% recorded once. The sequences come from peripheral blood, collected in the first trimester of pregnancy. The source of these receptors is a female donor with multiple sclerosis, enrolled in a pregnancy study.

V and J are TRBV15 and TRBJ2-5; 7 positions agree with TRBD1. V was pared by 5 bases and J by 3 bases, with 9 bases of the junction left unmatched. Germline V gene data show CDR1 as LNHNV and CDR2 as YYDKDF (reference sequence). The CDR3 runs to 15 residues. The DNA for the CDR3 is TGTGCCACCAGCCAAGCTCCAGGGACAGAAGAGACCCAGTACTTC. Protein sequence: CATSQAPGTEETQYF. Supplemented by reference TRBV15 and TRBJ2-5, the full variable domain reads DAMVIQNPRYQVTQFGKPVTLSCSQTLNHNVMYWYQQKSSQAPKLLFHYYDKDFNNEADTPDNFQSRRPNTSFCFLDIRSPGLGDTAMYLCATSQAPGTEETQYFGPGTRLLVL.

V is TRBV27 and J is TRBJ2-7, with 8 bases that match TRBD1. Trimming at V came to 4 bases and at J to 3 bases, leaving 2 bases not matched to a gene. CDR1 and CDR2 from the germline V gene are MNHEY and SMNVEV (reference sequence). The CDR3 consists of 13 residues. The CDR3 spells CASSSGTGYEQYF. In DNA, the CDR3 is TGTGCCAGCAGTTCCGGGACAGGCTACGAGCAGTACTTC.

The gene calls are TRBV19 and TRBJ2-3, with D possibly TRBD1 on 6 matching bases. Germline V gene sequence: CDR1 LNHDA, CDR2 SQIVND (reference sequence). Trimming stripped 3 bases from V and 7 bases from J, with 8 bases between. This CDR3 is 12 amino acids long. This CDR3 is CASSMGAHTQYF. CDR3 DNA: TGTGCCAGTAGTATGGGGGCCCATACGCAGTATTTT. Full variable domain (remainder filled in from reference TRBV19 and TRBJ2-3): DGGITQSPKYLFRKEGQNVTLSCEQNLNHDAMYWYRQDPGQGLRLIYYSQIVNDFQKGDIAEGYSVSREKKESFPLTVTSAQKNPTAFYLCASSMGAHTQYFGPGTRLTVL.

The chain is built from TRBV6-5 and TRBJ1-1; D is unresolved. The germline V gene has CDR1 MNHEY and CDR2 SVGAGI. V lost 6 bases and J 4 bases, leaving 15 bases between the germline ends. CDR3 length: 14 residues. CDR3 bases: TGTGCCAGCAGGTTAACTGGGCGTTCCACTGAAGCTTTCTTT. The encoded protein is CASRLTGRSTEAFF.

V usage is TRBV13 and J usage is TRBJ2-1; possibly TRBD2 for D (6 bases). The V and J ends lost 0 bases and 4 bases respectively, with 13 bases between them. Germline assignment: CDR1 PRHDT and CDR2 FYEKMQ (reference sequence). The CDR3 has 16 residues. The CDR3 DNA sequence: TGTGCCAGCAGCTTAGGCAGACTAGGGCCGTACAATGAGCAGTTCTTC. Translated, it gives CASSLGRLGPYNEQFF.

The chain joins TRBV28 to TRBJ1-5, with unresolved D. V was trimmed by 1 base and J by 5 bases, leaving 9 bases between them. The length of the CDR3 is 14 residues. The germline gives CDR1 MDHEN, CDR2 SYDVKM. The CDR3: CASSLSLFDQPQHF. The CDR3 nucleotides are TGTGCCAGCAGTTTATCCCTCTTCGATCAGCCCCAGCATTTT.

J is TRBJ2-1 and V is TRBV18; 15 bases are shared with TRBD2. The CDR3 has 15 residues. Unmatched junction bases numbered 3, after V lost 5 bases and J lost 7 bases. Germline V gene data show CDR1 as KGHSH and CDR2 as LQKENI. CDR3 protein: CASSTGLAGGNEQFF. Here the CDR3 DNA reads TGTGCCAGCTCAACCGGACTAGCGGGAGGGAATGAGCAGTTCTTC.

The CDR3 DNA reads TGTGCCAGCAGCCCGCGGTACGAGCAGTACTTC. It codes for CASSPRYEQYF. The chain uses TRBV7-8 and TRBJ2-7; D is unresolved. V gave up 5 bases and J gave up 4 bases, with 6 bases separating them. The CDR3 totals 11 residues. Looked up from germline, CDR1 is SGHVS and CDR2 is FQNEAQ.

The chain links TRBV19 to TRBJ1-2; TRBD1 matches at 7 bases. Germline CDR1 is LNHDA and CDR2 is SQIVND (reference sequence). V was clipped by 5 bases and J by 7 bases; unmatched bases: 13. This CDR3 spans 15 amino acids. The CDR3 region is CASSPLPTGWSGYTF. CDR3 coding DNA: TGTGCCAGTAGTCCCTTACCGACAGGGTGGAGTGGCTACACCTTC.

CDR3 amino acids: CASSPGTGGSGANVLTF. For the CDR3, the DNA is TGTGCCAGCAGCCCTGGGACAGGGGGCTCTGGGGCCAACGTCCTGACTTTC. The chain uses TRBV5-5 and TRBJ2-6; 11 bases match TRBD1. The CDR3 sequence is 17 residues long. Germline V gene lookup returns CDR1 SGHKS and CDR2 YYEKEE (reference sequence). Trimming removed 4 bases from V and 0 bases from J; junction bases left unmatched: 3.

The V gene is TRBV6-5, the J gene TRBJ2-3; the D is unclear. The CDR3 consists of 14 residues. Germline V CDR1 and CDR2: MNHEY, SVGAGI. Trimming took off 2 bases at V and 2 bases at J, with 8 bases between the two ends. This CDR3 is CASSYNLPTDTQYF. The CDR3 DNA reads TGTGCCAGCAGTTACAATCTCCCCACAGATACGCAGTATTTT.

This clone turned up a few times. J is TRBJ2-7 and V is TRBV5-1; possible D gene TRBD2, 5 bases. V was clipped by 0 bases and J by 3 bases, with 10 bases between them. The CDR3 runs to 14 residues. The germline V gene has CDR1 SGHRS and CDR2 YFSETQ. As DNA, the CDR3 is TGCGCCAGCAGCTTGGATACGGGAAGCTACGAGCAGTACTTC. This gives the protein CASSLDTGSYEQYF. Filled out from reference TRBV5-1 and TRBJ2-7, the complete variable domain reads KAGVTQTPRYLIKTRGQQVTLSCSPISGHRSVSWYQQTPGQGLQFLFEYFSETQRNKGNFPGRFSGRQFSNSRSEMNVSTLELGDSALYLCASSLDTGSYEQYFGPGTRLTVT.

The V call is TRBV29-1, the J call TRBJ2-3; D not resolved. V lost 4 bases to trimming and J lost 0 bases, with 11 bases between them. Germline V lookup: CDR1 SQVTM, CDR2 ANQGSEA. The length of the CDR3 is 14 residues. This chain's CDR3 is CSVGYAESTDTQYF. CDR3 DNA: TGCAGCGTTGGCTACGCGGAAAGCACAGATACGCAGTATTTT.

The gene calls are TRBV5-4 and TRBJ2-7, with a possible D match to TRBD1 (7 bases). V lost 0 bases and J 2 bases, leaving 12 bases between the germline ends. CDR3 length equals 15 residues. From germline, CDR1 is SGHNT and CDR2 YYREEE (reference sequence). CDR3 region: CASSLGSGGPYEQYF. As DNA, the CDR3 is TGTGCCAGCAGCTTGGGGTCAGGGGGGCCCTACGAGCAGTACTTC.

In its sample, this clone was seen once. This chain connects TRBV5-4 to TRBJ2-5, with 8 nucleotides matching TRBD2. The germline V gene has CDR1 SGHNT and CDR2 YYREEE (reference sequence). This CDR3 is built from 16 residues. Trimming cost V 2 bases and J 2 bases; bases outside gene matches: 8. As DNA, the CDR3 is TGTGCCAGCAGCTTAATAGCGGGATCGGGACAAGAGACCCAGTACTTC. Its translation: CASSLIAGSGQETQYF.

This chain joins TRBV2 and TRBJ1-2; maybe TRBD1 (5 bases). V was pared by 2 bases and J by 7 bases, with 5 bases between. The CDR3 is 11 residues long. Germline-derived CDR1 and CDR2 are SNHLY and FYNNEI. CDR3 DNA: TGTGCCAGCAGTGAAAGGGGTGGCTACACCTTC. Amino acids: CASSERGGYTF.

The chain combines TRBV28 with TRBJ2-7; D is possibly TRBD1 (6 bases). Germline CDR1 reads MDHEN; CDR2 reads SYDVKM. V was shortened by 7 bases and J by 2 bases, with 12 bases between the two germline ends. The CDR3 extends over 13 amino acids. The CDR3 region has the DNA TGTGCCAGCACCGAGACAGGAACCTACGAGCAGTACTTC. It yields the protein CASTETGTYEQYF.